The text below deals with one TCR beta chain. The record originates from a study of T-cell reconstitution after alpha-beta-depleted transplantation in children. Unique molecular identifiers were incorporated into the prepared TCRbeta library. TCRdb redid the calling of the PCR reads with MiXCR, one entry per CDR3 protein. Of a few hundred thousand distinct CDR3 sequences in the sample, about an eighth are singletons; the top ten hold approximately 4.2%. Germline values: CDR1 LNHNV, CDR2 YYDKDF (reference sequence). Between the trimmed V and J ends, which lost 3 bases and 4 bases, there was a span of 12 bases. The CDR3 consists of 14 residues.

The sequence came from a human donor who donated a stem cell graft to a child with Fanconi anemia. The material sequenced was PBMCs, taken from the stem cell graft. The rearrangement joins TRBV15 to TRBJ1-2, with D unclear. CDR3 bases: TGTGCCACCAGCAGCGAGTGGGCTGCCTATGGCTACACCTTC. Protein sequence: CATSSEWAAYGYTF.